This entry lists 9 T cell receptor beta chains sequenced from one sample in a study of T cell changes during pregnancy in multiple sclerosis. The method was immunoSEQ multiplex PCR; TCRdb's version includes in-frame clones alone and lacks a portion of them. The sample carries roughly 73,000 clones, around nine tenths recorded once. Sequencing used peripheral blood, obtained in the second trimester of pregnancy. The receptors shown here come from a female donor in good health, enrolled as a control in a pregnancy study.

V gene TRBV28 combines with J gene TRBJ1-2; D call uncertain. The CDR3 length is 13 residues. Per the germline V gene, CDR1 is MDHEN and CDR2 is SYDVKM. V lost 3 bases and J lost 5, with 10 bases in between. The CDR3 DNA sequence: TGTGCCAGCAGTTTGAAACAGTCTTATGGCTACACCTTC. Translated, it gives CASSLKQSYGYTF.

The chain joins TRBV5-1 to TRBJ2-5, with TRBD2 identical over 11 bases. The germline V gene has CDR1 SGHRS and CDR2 YFSETQ. This CDR3 spans 15 amino acids. The ends lost 4 bases at V and 4 bases at J; junction bases unmatched: 6. CDR3 DNA: TGCGCCAGCAGCGCTGGACTAGCGGGTTTAGAGACCCAGTACTTC. Amino acids: CASSAGLAGLETQYF. Looking up the rest from reference TRBV5-1 and TRBJ2-5 gives the full variable domain: KAGVTQTPRYLIKTRGQQVTLSCSPISGHRSVSWYQQTPGQGLQFLFEYFSETQRNKGNFPGRFSGRQFSNSRSEMNVSTLELGDSALYLCASSAGLAGLETQYFGPGTRLLVL.

This chain uses TRBV19 with TRBJ1-6, with TRBD1 matching over 9 bases. The CDR3 runs to 15 residues. After removal of 6 bases from V and 7 bases from J, the junction contained 7 bases not matched to a gene. Per the germline V gene, CDR1 is LNHDA and CDR2 is SQIVND (reference sequence). The CDR3 bases are TGTGCCAGTAGGCCAGACAGGGGGGGCAATTCACCCCTCCACTTT. Translated, it gives CASRPDRGGNSPLHF. The full variable domain, rest sourced from reference TRBV19 and TRBJ1-6, is DGGITQSPKYLFRKEGQNVTLSCEQNLNHDAMYWYRQDPGQGLRLIYYSQIVNDFQKGDIAEGYSVSREKKESFPLTVTSAQKNPTAFYLCASRPDRGGNSPLHFGNGTRLTVT.

The chain has TRBV10-3 and TRBJ1-1, with D perhaps TRBD1 (6 bases). With 6 bases removed from V and 0 bases from J, the gap between germline ends came to 17 bases. Germline CDR1 ENHRY, CDR2 SYGVKD. The CDR3 runs 16 residues. DNA of the CDR3: TGTGCCATCAGGAAACATCGGGACACAGTGAACACTGAAGCTTTCTTT. Residues: CAIRKHRDTVNTEAFF.

CDR3 nucleotide sequence: TGTGCCAACCTTACGCCGGTAGTTCACAATGAGCAGTTCTTC. It specifies CANLTPVVHNEQFF. The rearrangement uses TRBV2 and TRBJ2-1; D ambiguous. Germline V CDR1 and CDR2: SNHLY, FYNNEI. The V and J ends lost 10 bases and 5 bases respectively, with 18 bases between them. The CDR3 runs 14 residues.

The chain combines TRBV11-2 with TRBJ1-1, with 9 nucleotides matching TRBD1. The CDR3 spans 19 residues. V lost 0 bases, J lost 0 bases, and 11 bases stayed unmatched. Germline V lookup: CDR1 SGHAT, CDR2 FQNNGV. CDR3 protein: CASSLDRRGQGRVNTEAFF. The CDR3 DNA follows: TGTGCCAGCAGCTTAGATAGAAGGGGACAGGGCCGGGTGAACACTGAAGCTTTCTTT.

The chain combines TRBV14 with TRBJ2-7; 12 bases line up with TRBD1. After removal of 5 bases from V and 4 bases from J, the junction contained 6 bases not matched to a gene. This CDR3 region has 15 residues. Germline lookup yields CDR1 SGHDN and CDR2 FVKESK. The CDR3 reads CASSIPGQGAYEQYF. Written as DNA, the CDR3 is TGTGCCAGCAGCATCCCGGGACAGGGGGCTTACGAGCAGTACTTC.

The gene calls are TRBV6-6 and TRBJ1-4, with TRBD1 identical over 9 bases. The V gene end was trimmed by 9 bases and the J gene end by 5 bases; junction bases not matched to a gene: 10. Looked up from germline, CDR1 is MNHNY and CDR2 is SVGAGI (reference sequence). The CDR3 has 15 residues. The CDR3 sequence: CASYFGTGQNEKLFF. The CDR3, as DNA: TGTGCCAGTTACTTCGGGACAGGGCAAAATGAAAAACTGTTTTTT.

The V call is TRBV6-6, the J call TRBJ1-1; 7 bases fit TRBD1. From germline, CDR1 is MNHNY and CDR2 SVGAGI (reference sequence). The V segment lost 3 bases and the J segment 3 bases; nucleotides outside the gene matches: 7. This CDR3 spans 15 amino acids. The CDR3 region is CASSYFGQEHTEAFF. CDR3 sequence (DNA): TGTGCCAGCAGTTATTTCGGACAGGAGCACACTGAAGCTTTCTTT.